The clone carrying this T cell receptor beta chain came up once. At one end the junction does not follow the germline gene, possibly because of a read error. The data belong to a study of identical twins. Germline lookup yields CDR1 SGHNT and CDR2 YENEEA. This CDR3 region has 13 residues. TCRdb reprocessed the 5' RACE reads with MiXCR, giving one entry per CDR3 protein. The data show some 900,000 distinct CDR3 sequences, roughly an eighth seen once. This sample also belongs to another study, concerning yellow fever vaccine responses in identical twins.

Sequenced sample: PBMCs. The receptor was derived from a young woman in good health. The chain links TRBV11-3 to TRBJ2-1; D might be TRBD2 (6 bases). The CDR3 is CASSTHPGTSPRF. CDR3 coding DNA: TGTGCCAGCAGCACACACCCCGGGACTTCCCCACGCTTC.